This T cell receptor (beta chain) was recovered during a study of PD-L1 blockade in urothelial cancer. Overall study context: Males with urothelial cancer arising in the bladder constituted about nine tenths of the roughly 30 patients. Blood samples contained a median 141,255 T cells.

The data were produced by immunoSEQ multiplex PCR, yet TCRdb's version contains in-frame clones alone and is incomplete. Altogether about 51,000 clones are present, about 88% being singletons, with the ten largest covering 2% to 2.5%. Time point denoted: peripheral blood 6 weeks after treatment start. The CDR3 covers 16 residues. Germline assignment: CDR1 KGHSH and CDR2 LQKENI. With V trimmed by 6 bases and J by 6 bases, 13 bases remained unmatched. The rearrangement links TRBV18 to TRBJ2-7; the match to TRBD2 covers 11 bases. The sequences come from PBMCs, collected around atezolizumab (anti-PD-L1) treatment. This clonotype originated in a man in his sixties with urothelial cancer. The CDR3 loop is CASSPTSSGGAGEQYF. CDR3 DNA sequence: TGTGCCAGCTCTCCCACTAGTAGCGGGGGGGCAGGCGAGCAGTACTTC.